The sequence of this T cell receptor (beta chain) was determined in a study of liver allograft versus peripheral blood T cells. As for the study in general: Recipients' peripheral blood supplied the T cell receptor repertoires against which those in transplanted livers were compared.

TCRdb itself ran the reads through MiXCR, one entry per CDR3 protein. The table includes 3,500 to 4,000 distinct CDR3 sequences, around 16% detected once. Study outcomes and limitations: According to reports, the T cell receptor repertoires inside liver allografts differed from those in peripheral blood.

Comments on this clonotype: No antigen is known for it.

The CDR3 is 15 residues long. The V gene's germline CDR1 is SGHTA and CDR2 FQGNSA. The V end lost 4 bases, the J end lost 0 bases, and 7 bases lay between the germline ends. The V call is TRBV7-2, the J call TRBJ2-6; D gene ambiguous. The clonotype comes from a human patient who had a liver transplant. Some T cells may be supplied by the graft donor. CDR3 bases: TGTGCCAGCAGCTCAGGTAGCTCTGGGGCCAACGTCCTGACTTTC. Its translation: CASSSGSSGANVLTF.